Below, 10 T cell receptor beta chains from the same sample are listed, as sequenced in a study of T cell responses to AZD1222 COVID-19 vaccine. Some clones are missing from TCRdb's copy, which holds only in-frame ones; the method was immunoSEQ multiplex PCR. This sample has some 120,000 clones, with about 94% found just once. The starting material was peripheral blood, obtained on day 0 of AZD1222 vaccination. The receptors originated from an adult in good health.

This chain's CDR3 is CASSLGGGSGQDTQYF. CDR3 nucleotide sequence: TGCGCCAGCAGCTTGGGAGGGGGCTCGGGGCAAGATACGCAGTATTTT. The chain combines TRBV5-1 with TRBJ2-3; 7 nucleotides line up with TRBD1. The germline V gene has CDR1 SGHRS and CDR2 YFSETQ. CDR3 size: 16 residues. Trimming took 0 bases from V and 5 from J; bases not matched to a gene: 9.

This rearrangement joins TRBV7-2 to TRBJ2-1; TRBD2 matches 13 bases. The CDR3 covers 16 residues. After removal of 5 bases from V and 9 bases from J, the junction contained 10 bases not matched to a gene. Germline V gene data show CDR1 as SGHTA and CDR2 as FQGNSA. Here the CDR3 DNA reads TGTGCCAGCAGCGCCCGGACTAGCGGGAGTTCCAGTGAGCAGTTCTTC. Its protein is CASSARTSGSSSEQFF. Full variable domain (missing parts from reference TRBV7-2 and TRBJ2-1): GAGVSQSPSNKVTEKGKDVELRCDPISGHTALYWYRQSLGQGLEFLIYFQGNSAPDKSGLPSDRFSAERTGGSVSTLTIQRTQQEDSAVYLCASSARTSGSSSEQFFGPGTRLTVL.

J is TRBJ2-7 and V is TRBV2; TRBD1 is a possible D gene (5 bases). V lost 7 bases and J 0 bases, leaving 13 bases between the germline ends. The germline CDR1 and CDR2 sequences are SNHLY and FYNNEI. This CDR3 is 14 amino acids long. The CDR3 DNA follows: TGTGCCAGCACTTATTACAGGAGCTCCTACGAGCAGTACTTC. Protein product: CASTYYRSSYEQYF.

The chain carries TRBV7-2 and TRBJ1-2; 7 bases map to TRBD1. Losses at the gene ends were 1 base for V and 1 base for J; bases not matched to a gene: 12. Germline values: CDR1 SGHTA, CDR2 FQGNSA. This CDR3 is 18 amino acids long. CDR3 coding DNA: TGTGCCAGCAGCTTAGATCGGACAGGCAAGCGGCTTAACTATGGCTACACCTTC. Protein product: CASSLDRTGKRLNYGYTF.

This chain joins TRBV10-3 and TRBJ2-7, with D perhaps matching TRBD1 (6 bases). V shed 8 bases and J shed 3 bases, with 8 bases lying between them. The CDR3 has 11 residues. Germline V gene lookup returns CDR1 ENHRY and CDR2 SYGVKD. In DNA, the CDR3 is TGTGCCATCCTCAGGGGCTACGAGCAGTACTTC. It encodes CAILRGYEQYF.

The chain links TRBV9 to TRBJ2-7; D gene unclear. The CDR3 loop spans 13 amino acids. Trimming shortened V by 0 bases and J by 2 bases, and 6 bases separated the two germline ends. Germline assignment: CDR1 SGDLS and CDR2 YYNGEE. Written as DNA, the CDR3 is TGTGCCAGCAGCGTAGGTGTGGCCTACGAGCAGTACTTC. Its protein is CASSVGVAYEQYF.

V gene TRBV19 combines with J gene TRBJ1-2; 9 positions agree with TRBD1. V was clipped by 3 bases and J by 4 bases; unmatched bases: 6. The CDR3 consists of 15 residues. Germline values: CDR1 LNHDA, CDR2 SQIVND (reference sequence). CDR3 sequence (DNA): TGTGCCAGTAGTATCGAGGGACAGGGATCCTATGGCTACACCTTC. Residues: CASSIEGQGSYGYTF.

CDR3: CASSEQGGQPQHF. CDR3 DNA sequence: TGTGCCAGCAGTGAACAGGGCGGACAGCCCCAGCATTTT. V usage is TRBV2 and J usage is TRBJ1-5; D may be TRBD1 (5 bases). This CDR3 is built from 13 residues. The ends were cut back, 2 bases at V and 7 bases at J, with 9 bases in the middle. Germline V gene sequence: CDR1 SNHLY, CDR2 FYNNEI. Full variable domain (rest looked up from reference TRBV2 and TRBJ1-5): EPEVTQTPSHQVTQMGQEVILRCVPISNHLYFYWYRQILGQKVEFLVSFYNNEISEKSEIFDDQFSVERPDGSNFTLKIRSTKLEDSAMYFCASSEQGGQPQHFGDGTRLSIL.

V is TRBV19 and J is TRBJ2-1, with 8 bases fitting TRBD2. This CDR3 has 15 amino acids. V shed 9 bases, J shed 6 bases, and the junction held 13 bases outside the gene matches. Germline-derived CDR1 and CDR2 are LNHDA and SQIVND (reference sequence). Here the CDR3 DNA reads TGTGCCAGGGACCCGGGCGGGAGGCTCGCCAATGAGCAGTTCTTC. Encoded protein: CARDPGGRLANEQFF.

The CDR3: CAIKDRDNYEQYF. The CDR3 bases are TGTGCCATCAAAGACCGGGACAACTACGAGCAGTACTTC. The chain employs TRBV6-5 and TRBJ2-7; possible D gene TRBD1, 6 bases. CDR1 is MNHEY, CDR2 SVGAGI, per germline. V dropped 10 bases and J dropped 3 bases, with 16 bases sitting between them. The CDR3 covers 13 residues.